This is a list of T cell receptor beta chains from one sample in a study of blood T cell repertoires in COVID-19. The assay was immunoSEQ multiplex PCR, and TCRdb's table has in-frame clones only and misses some. The table has about 360,000 clones, over 70% seen once. Sequencing was done on a sample of peripheral blood. These receptors all come from a man younger than 40 with active or convalescent COVID-19. CDR3s include the opening cysteine and the closing phenylalanine or tryptophan. Each record gives: J gene, V gene, CDR3 protein.

J gene: TRBJ2-3; V gene: TRBV5-6; CDR3 protein: CASSRTSGRAGTDTQYF
J gene: TRBJ2-7; V gene: TRBV10-3; CDR3 protein: CAISPRQGWSEQYF
J gene: TRBJ2-2; V gene: TRBV28; CDR3 protein: CASSLFLWTSGNTGELFF
J gene: TRBJ2-1; V gene: TRBV5-1; CDR3 protein: CASSFLSGGANEQFF
J gene: TRBJ2-7; V gene: TRBV30; CDR3 protein: CAWSLSRRGGFEQYF
J gene: TRBJ2-7; V gene: TRBV6-2/TRBV6-3; CDR3 protein: CASSYQPPSGYYEQYF
J gene: TRBJ2-3; V gene: TRBV9; CDR3 protein: CASSVGPSPTTDTQYF
J gene: TRBJ1-1; V gene: TRBV21-1; CDR3 protein: CASSKGEQGPTEAFF
J gene: TRBJ2-1; V gene: TRBV4-2; CDR3 protein: CASSLLLFAGVTTGSYNEQFF
J gene: TRBJ2-1; V gene: TRBV20-1; CDR3 protein: CSARGDNEQFF